This is a list of T cell receptor beta chains from one sample in a study of T cells after yellow fever vaccination. TCRdb reanalysed the 5' RACE reads using MiXCR and keeps one entry per CDR3 protein. The sample yields about 580,000 distinct CDR3 sequences, approximately 16% seen once. The specimen was PBMCs, collected about 5 days after the first yellow fever vaccination. Receptors originate from a man aged 18 to 29 who received the YFV17D yellow fever vaccine. Each CDR3 is given with its conserved first and last residue. A D gene is named only where the DNA matches it firmly. The size of a clone is reported for some rows only, either as once, few or many, or as a class for expanded clones.

abundance: few; j_gene: TRBJ1-1; v_gene: TRBV7-9; d_gene: TRBD1; CDR3nt: TGTGCCAGCAGCGAAGGGACAGGAAGTGAAGCTTTCTTT; CDR3aa: CASSEGTGSEAFF
abundance: NA; j_gene: TRBJ1-5; v_gene: TRBV4-2; d_gene: NA; CDR3nt: TGTGCCAGCAGCCAAGAGGACGGTGGCAATCAGCCCCAGCATTTT; CDR3aa: CASSQEDGGNQPQHF
abundance: few; j_gene: TRBJ1-1; v_gene: TRBV5-4; d_gene: NA; CDR3nt: TGTGCCAGCAGCAAGGACACTTACACTGAAGCTTTCTTT; CDR3aa: CASSKDTYTEAFF
abundance: NA; j_gene: TRBJ1-4; v_gene: TRBV12-3/TRBV12-4; d_gene: NA; CDR3nt: TGTGCCAGCAGTTCCCGTCGTACGGTTTATAATGAAAAACTGTTTTTT; CDR3aa: CASSSRRTVYNEKLFF
abundance: NA; j_gene: TRBJ2-4; v_gene: TRBV10-3; d_gene: NA; CDR3nt: TGTGCCATCAGTGGCGGGGTTGACCGCCAAAACATTCAGTACTTC; CDR3aa: CAISGGVDRQNIQYF
abundance: NA; j_gene: TRBJ1-5; v_gene: TRBV4-1; d_gene: NA; CDR3nt: TGCGCCAGCAGCCATGTCGTGGTGGAGCCCCAGCATTTT; CDR3aa: CASSHVVVEPQHF
abundance: once; j_gene: TRBJ1-4; v_gene: TRBV5-8; d_gene: TRBD1; CDR3nt: TGTGCCAGCAGCCTGACAGGGGGAGGAAGAAAACTGTTTTTT; CDR3aa: CASSLTGGGRKLFF
abundance: NA; j_gene: TRBJ1-3; v_gene: TRBV5-5; d_gene: NA; CDR3nt: TGTGCCAGCAGCTTGGAGGGGGGGGCCTGGGACACCATATATTTT; CDR3aa: CASSLEGGAWDTIYF
abundance: NA; j_gene: TRBJ2-1; v_gene: TRBV28; d_gene: NA; CDR3nt: TGTGCCAGCACCCGGTCGGTCGCCGGCAGGGGTGGGTTCTTC; CDR3aa: CASTRSVAGRGGFF
abundance: once; j_gene: TRBJ2-1; v_gene: TRBV6-2/TRBV6-3; d_gene: TRBD2; CDR3nt: TGTGCCAGCAGGGGACTAGCGGGGAGGGATGAGCAGTTCTTC; CDR3aa: CASRGLAGRDEQFF
abundance: once; j_gene: TRBJ2-2; v_gene: TRBV5-5; d_gene: NA; CDR3nt: TGTGCCAGCAGCTTACTGTGGGCCGGGGAGCTGTTTTTT; CDR3aa: CASSLLWAGELFF
abundance: NA; j_gene: TRBJ1-6; v_gene: TRBV9; d_gene: NA; CDR3nt: TGTGCCAGCAGCGTAGTGGGTGGAACCCTCCACTTT; CDR3aa: CASSVVGGTLHF
abundance: NA; j_gene: TRBJ2-7; v_gene: TRBV20-1; d_gene: NA; CDR3nt: TGCAGTGCTAGGGACTACTCCTACGAGCAGTACTTC; CDR3aa: CSARDYSYEQYF
abundance: NA; j_gene: TRBJ2-1; v_gene: TRBV5-1; d_gene: NA; CDR3nt: TGCGCCAGCAGCTTGCGGGGTGGGCCAGAGGGCAATGAGCAGTTCTTC; CDR3aa: CASSLRGGPEGNEQFF
abundance: many; j_gene: TRBJ2-1; v_gene: TRBV10-3; d_gene: NA; CDR3nt: TGTGCCATCAGTGAGTCGGAGCGAGTTCCCTACAATGAGCAGTTCTTC; CDR3aa: CAISESERVPYNEQFF
abundance: many; j_gene: TRBJ2-2; v_gene: TRBV6-1; d_gene: TRBD1; CDR3nt: TGTGCCAGCACTCGACAGGGAATGATCGCCGGGGAGCTGTTTTTT; CDR3aa: CASTRQGMIAGELFF
abundance: NA; j_gene: TRBJ1-6; v_gene: TRBV5-1; d_gene: NA; CDR3nt: TGCGCCAGCAGTCGGGACGGCTCCTATAATTCACCCCTCCACTTT; CDR3aa: CASSRDGSYNSPLHF
abundance: NA; j_gene: TRBJ2-3; v_gene: TRBV7-3; d_gene: TRBD2; CDR3nt: TGTGCCAGCAGCTTGCCTATAGTTAGCGGGGGGGCTAAAGATACGCAGTATTTT; CDR3aa: CASSLPIVSGGAKDTQYF
abundance: NA; j_gene: TRBJ1-5; v_gene: TRBV20-1; d_gene: NA; CDR3nt: TGCAGTGCTAGTGAGAGTAATAGCAATCAGCCCCAGCATTTT; CDR3aa: CSASESNSNQPQHF
abundance: few; j_gene: TRBJ1-2; v_gene: TRBV6-5; d_gene: NA; CDR3nt: TGTGCCATCCTCGACAGATACTATGGCTACACCTTC; CDR3aa: CAILDRYYGYTF
abundance: few; j_gene: TRBJ2-5; v_gene: TRBV9; d_gene: NA; CDR3nt: TGTGCCAGCAGTGGCCCCCTCGTTGGGACCCAGTACTTC; CDR3aa: CASSGPLVGTQYF
abundance: once; j_gene: TRBJ2-1; v_gene: TRBV9; d_gene: NA; CDR3nt: TGTGCCAGCAGCGCCAGAGGTGAGCAGTTCTTC; CDR3aa: CASSARGEQFF
abundance: NA; j_gene: TRBJ2-3; v_gene: TRBV30; d_gene: NA; CDR3nt: TGTGCCTGGAGTGCATCCTTTGATAGCGGTCAGTATTTT; CDR3aa: CAWSASFDSGQYF
abundance: NA; j_gene: TRBJ2-3; v_gene: TRBV11-1; d_gene: TRBD2; CDR3nt: TGTGCCAGCAGCTTAAACCAGGGACTAGGTACGCAGTATTTT; CDR3aa: CASSLNQGLGTQYF
abundance: NA; j_gene: TRBJ2-1; v_gene: TRBV4-1; d_gene: NA; CDR3nt: TGCGCCAGCAGCCAAGAATTCACTAACAATGAGCAGTTCTTC; CDR3aa: CASSQEFTNNEQFF
abundance: NA; j_gene: TRBJ1-2; v_gene: TRBV5-8; d_gene: TRBD1; CDR3nt: TGTGCCAGCAGCTTGGAGTACAGGGGAAGCGATGGCTACACCTTC; CDR3aa: CASSLEYRGSDGYTF
abundance: NA; j_gene: TRBJ2-7; v_gene: TRBV12-3/TRBV12-4; d_gene: NA; CDR3nt: TGTGCCACGGGGTTCGCGGGCGAGCAGTACTTC; CDR3aa: CATGFAGEQYF
abundance: few; j_gene: TRBJ2-5; v_gene: TRBV20-1; d_gene: TRBD2; CDR3nt: TGCAGTGCCCCCTCCGGGACTAGCGGAGAGTACTTC; CDR3aa: CSAPSGTSGEYF
abundance: few; j_gene: TRBJ2-7; v_gene: TRBV7-9; d_gene: TRBD1; CDR3nt: TGTGCCAGCAGCCAGGAAGGACAGGGTTACTACGAGCAGTACTTC; CDR3aa: CASSQEGQGYYEQYF
abundance: few; j_gene: TRBJ2-3; v_gene: TRBV20-1; d_gene: TRBD2; CDR3nt: TGCAGTGCTAGAGGGGGACTAGGAGAGGATACGCAGTATTTT; CDR3aa: CSARGGLGEDTQYF
abundance: NA; j_gene: TRBJ1-1; v_gene: TRBV9; d_gene: NA; CDR3nt: TGTGCCAGCGGGGGGCCCGAAGCTTTCTTT; CDR3aa: CASGGPEAFF
abundance: NA; j_gene: TRBJ2-7; v_gene: TRBV10-2; d_gene: NA; CDR3nt: TGCGCCAGCAGTGAGATTGGGCGGTTGAGACAGGCGTCCTACGAGCAGTACTTC; CDR3aa: CASSEIGRLRQASYEQYF